These 11 T cell receptor beta chains came from one sample sequenced in a study of cytomegalovirus exposure and HLA in healthy donors. PCR used 60 Vbeta primers and 13 Jbeta primers. TCRdb's copy holds only in-frame clones and misses some; the assay was immunoSEQ multiplex PCR. The table records around 130,000 clones, approximately 8.7% of them present only once. The specimen sequenced was PBMCs. These receptors came from a man between 35 and 55 years old in good health and CMV-seronegative.

This clone occurred a few times. V and J are TRBV18 and TRBJ2-3; D is perhaps TRBD1 (6 bases). This CDR3 comprises 14 residues. V was cut by 6 bases and J by 5 bases, with 15 bases left in between. The germline gives CDR1 KGHSH, CDR2 LQKENI. Written as DNA, the CDR3 is TGTGCCAGCTCTCCCGGCAGGGGAAAAGATACGCAGTATTTT. Translating it yields CASSPGRGKDTQYF.

This clone was picked up a small number of times. The rearrangement uses TRBV15 and TRBJ2-5; D is possibly TRBD1 (6 bases). The DNA matches TRBJ2-7 better at its end, which makes the J call doubtful. Germline CDR1 is LNHNV and CDR2 is YYDKDF (reference sequence). This CDR3 has 12 amino acids. CDR3 sequence: CATSRVGGEQYF. In nucleotides, the CDR3 is TGTGCCACCAGCAGAGTAGGGGGCGAGCAGTACTTC.

This clone came up a few times. This chain joins TRBV4-3 and TRBJ1-4; perhaps TRBD1 as D (5 bases). Trimming removed 0 bases at V and 8 bases at J, with 7 bases between. Per the germline V gene, CDR1 is LGHNA and CDR2 is YSLEER. The CDR3 is 13 residues long. CDR3 region: CASSQDREEKLFF. CDR3 coding DNA: TGCGCCAGCAGCCAAGACAGGGAAGAAAAACTGTTTTTT.

V usage is TRBV6-6 and J usage is TRBJ1-4; D remains unclear. This CDR3 spans 14 amino acids. Germline CDR1 and CDR2: MNHNY and SVGAGI (reference sequence). Trimming cost V 6 bases and J 4 bases, with 12 bases left between them. CDR3 DNA sequence: TGTGCCAGCAGGGGGAGCTGGGGTAATGAAAAACTGTTTTTT. It is translated as CASRGSWGNEKLFF.

The chain joins TRBV6-1 to TRBJ2-7, with TRBD1 matching over 7 bases. V was clipped by 2 bases and J by 5 bases; unmatched bases: 6. CDR1 and CDR2 from the germline V gene are MNHNS and SASEGT. The length of the CDR3 is 14 residues. DNA of the CDR3: TGTGCCAGCAGTGAAAGAGACAGGGTCCACGAGCAGTACTTC. Protein sequence: CASSERDRVHEQYF.

This clone was observed a few times. The chain employs TRBV6-1 and TRBJ1-6; possible D gene TRBD1, 5 bases. The CDR3 runs 16 residues. V was trimmed by 0 bases and J by 3 bases, leaving 9 bases between them. CDR1 is MNHNS, CDR2 SASEGT, per germline. The CDR3 DNA reads TGTGCCAGCAGTGAAGCGGTGGGGGGCTATAATTCACCCCTCCACTTT. This gives the protein CASSEAVGGYNSPLHF.

This clone was seen only a few times. This rearrangement joins TRBV7-8 to TRBJ2-7, with 14 bases that match TRBD2. The CDR3 contains 16 residues. J lost 5 bases, V lost 5 bases, and 8 bases had no gene match. CDR1 and CDR2 from the germline V gene are SGHVS and FQNEAQ. CDR3 loop: CASSPTTSGGAHEQYF. CDR3 DNA sequence: TGTGCCAGCAGCCCGACGACTAGCGGGGGGGCGCACGAGCAGTACTTC.

This clone has a handful of counts. The rearrangement joins TRBV27 to TRBJ2-1; no definite D call. The CDR3 runs to 13 residues. Germline V gene lookup returns CDR1 MNHEY and CDR2 SMNVEV (reference sequence). V dropped 0 bases and J dropped 8 bases, with 8 bases sitting between them. The CDR3 region has the DNA TGTGCCAGCAGTTTATCGAGCCGGTATGAGCAGTTCTTC. It codes for CASSLSSRYEQFF.

This clone was counted only a few times. The chain is built from TRBV11-2 and TRBJ1-1; maybe TRBD1 (5 bases). Germline CDR1 SGHAT, CDR2 FQNNGV. The CDR3 extends over 19 amino acids. The V gene lost 1 base and the J gene lost 0 bases, with 21 bases spanning the gap. This CDR3 reads CASSLGLVGVAGMNTEAFF. The CDR3 coding sequence is TGTGCCAGCAGCTTAGGCTTGGTGGGGGTGGCGGGGATGAACACTGAAGCTTTCTTT.

This clone showed up just a few times. The CDR3 protein is CASSGGRDRGTEAFF. The CDR3 region has the DNA TGCGCCAGCAGTGGCGGGCGGGACAGGGGAACTGAAGCTTTCTTT. The V gene is TRBV23-1, the J gene TRBJ1-1; 10 bases line up with TRBD1. TRBV23-1 is an open reading frame whose function is uncertain. CDR3 length: 15 amino acids. V trimming: 5 bases; J trimming: 5 bases; junction bases outside the gene matches: 8.

Here the CDR3 reads CASSERVAGPYEQYF. CDR3 DNA: TGTGCCAGCAGTGAAAGAGTGGCGGGCCCCTACGAGCAGTACTTC. The chain has TRBV2 and TRBJ2-7; perhaps TRBD2 as D (5 bases). The CDR3 totals 15 residues. Trimming left V 2 bases short and J 2 bases short, with 13 bases between. Germline CDR1 and CDR2: SNHLY and FYNNEI.